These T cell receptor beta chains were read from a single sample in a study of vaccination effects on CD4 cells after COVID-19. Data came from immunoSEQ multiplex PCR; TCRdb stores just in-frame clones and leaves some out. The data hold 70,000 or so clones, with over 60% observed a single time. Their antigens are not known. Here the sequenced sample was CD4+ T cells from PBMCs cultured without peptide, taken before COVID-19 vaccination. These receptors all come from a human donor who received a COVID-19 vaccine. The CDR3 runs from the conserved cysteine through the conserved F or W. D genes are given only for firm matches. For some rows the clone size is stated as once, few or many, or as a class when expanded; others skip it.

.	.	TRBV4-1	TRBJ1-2	CASSQEGYGYTF	TGCGCCAGCAGCCAAGAGGGGTATGGCTACACCTTC
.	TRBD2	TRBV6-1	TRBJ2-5	CASSEPGLAKGETQYF	TGTGCCAGCAGTGAACCGGGACTAGCAAAAGGAGAGACCCAGTACTTC
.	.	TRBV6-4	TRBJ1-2	CASSEGTAGQYGYTF	TGTGCCAGCAGTGAGGGTACCGCAGGACAGTATGGCTACACCTTC
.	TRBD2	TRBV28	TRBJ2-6	CASSGVSGGANVLTF	TGTGCCAGTAGCGGGGTTTCGGGCGGGGCCAACGTCCTGACTTTC
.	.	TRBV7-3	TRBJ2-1	CASSTRPVFNTRVSSEQFF	TGTGCCAGCAGCACGCGGCCCGTTTTCAATACCCGTGTTTCCAGTGAGCAGTTCTTC
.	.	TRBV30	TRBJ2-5	CAWAETRGVGETQYF	TGTGCCTGGGCAGAAACTCGGGGCGTTGGAGAGACCCAGTACTTC
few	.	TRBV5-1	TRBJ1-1	CASSITTANTEAFF	TGCGCCAGCAGCATTACTACAGCGAACACTGAAGCTTTCTTT
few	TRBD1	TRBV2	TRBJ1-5	CASSGEGQGGQPQHF	TGTGCCAGCAGTGGAGAGGGACAGGGTGGTCAGCCCCAGCATTTT
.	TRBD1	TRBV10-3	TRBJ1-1	CAISKGQGEVVTEAFF	TGTGCCATCAGTAAAGGACAGGGGGAGGTGGTTACTGAAGCTTTCTTT
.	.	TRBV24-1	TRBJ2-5	CATSDPRGPQETQYF	TGTGCCACCAGTGACCCCCGGGGCCCCCAAGAGACCCAGTACTTC
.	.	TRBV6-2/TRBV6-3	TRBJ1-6	CASSYGPQGSPLHF	TGTGCCAGCAGTTACGGCCCACAGGGTTCACCCCTCCACTTT
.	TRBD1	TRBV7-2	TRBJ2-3	CASSPRTGVTDTQYF	TGTGCCAGCAGCCCCCGGACAGGGGTGACAGATACGCAGTATTTT
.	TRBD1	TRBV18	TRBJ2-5	CASSPQTGGGETQYF	TGTGCCAGCTCACCACAGACAGGGGGCGGGGAGACCCAGTACTTC
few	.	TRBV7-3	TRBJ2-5	CASSLRGGTQETQYF	TGTGCCAGCAGCCTGAGAGGGGGGACCCAAGAGACCCAGTACTTC
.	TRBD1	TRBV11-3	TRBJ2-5	CASSLGGGAETQYF	TGTGCCAGCAGCTTAGGAGGGGGCGCGGAGACCCAGTACTTC
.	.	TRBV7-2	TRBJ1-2	CASSFGSPVGYTF	TGTGCCAGCAGCTTCGGGTCTCCGGTAGGCTACACCTTC